These 30 T cell receptor beta chains were all obtained from the same sample, sequenced in a study of blood T cell repertoires in COVID-19. Data came from immunoSEQ multiplex PCR; TCRdb stores just in-frame clones and leaves some out. The sample comprises 75,000 to 90,000 clones, roughly 78% of which are singletons, and just over 35% rests with the top ten. The sequenced sample consisted of peripheral blood. These receptors were obtained from a man between 60 and 75 years old with COVID-19, enrolled during active disease.

This clone was found once. The junction differs from germline at one of its ends, possibly a read error. This chain joins TRBV2 and TRBJ2-7; 8 bases agree with TRBD1. The CDR3 is made up of 17 amino acids. The germline V gene has CDR1 SNHLY and CDR2 FYNNEI. CDR3 nucleotide sequence: TGTGCCAGCAGGGAAGCGGACAGGGTAAGGAGCTCCTACGAGCAGTACTTC. It translates to CASREADRVRSSYEQYF.

This chain connects TRBV3-1 (or the pseudogene TRBV3-2) to TRBJ2-3; 12 bases are shared with TRBD1. Germline trimming cut 0 bases from V and 5 bases from J; bases unmatched to any gene: 6. CDR1 is LGHDT, CDR2 YNNKEL, per germline (reference sequence). The CDR3 is 17 residues long. The DNA of the CDR3 is TGTGCCAGCAGCCAAGAGGGGACAGGGGGCCATGTAGATACGCAGTATTTT. As protein: CASSQEGTGGHVDTQYF.

This clone was seen a handful of times. CDR3 loop: CASSQTSEAFF. CDR3 DNA: TGTGCCAGTAGTCAGACATCGGAAGCTTTCTTT. The chain uses TRBV19 and TRBJ1-1; no clear D. The CDR3 consists of 11 residues. Trimming removed 5 bases from V and 8 bases from J, with 9 bases in between. Germline lookup yields CDR1 LNHDA and CDR2 SQIVND (reference sequence).

The chain couples TRBV30 to TRBJ2-1; weak D call: TRBD1 (6 bases). V was pared by 2 bases and J by 6 bases, with 8 bases between. CDR3 size: 12 residues. The germline CDR1 and CDR2 sequences are GTSNPN and SVGIG (reference sequence). For the CDR3, the DNA is TGTGCCTGGAGTAGGGGGTTCAATGAGCAGTTCTTC. Translated: CAWSRGFNEQFF.

The genes are TRBV2 and TRBJ1-6; possibly TRBD1 for D (5 bases). The V end was cut by 6 bases, the J end by 6 bases, with 9 bases between. This CDR3 has 13 residues. Per the germline V gene, CDR1 is SNHLY and CDR2 is FYNNEI. The CDR3 nucleotides read TGTGCCAGCAGAGTAGACAGTAATTCACCCCTCCACTTT. Its protein is CASRVDSNSPLHF.

There are a few counts of this clone. The rearrangement links TRBV6-6 to TRBJ1-1; tentative D call: TRBD1 (6 bases). Germline V gene sequence: CDR1 MNHNY, CDR2 SVGAGI (reference sequence). The CDR3 is made up of 14 amino acids. The V end lost 5 bases, the J end lost 8 bases, and 18 bases lay between the germline ends. The CDR3 loop is CASSKGTTTGEAFF. CDR3 DNA sequence: TGTGCCAGCAGTAAAGGGACAACTACAGGGGAAGCTTTCTTT.

The V gene is TRBV9, the J gene TRBJ2-7; 14 bases line up with TRBD2. The CDR3 is made up of 16 amino acids. V dropped 0 bases and J dropped 4; count of bases not matched to a gene: 3. Looked up from germline, CDR1 is SGDLS and CDR2 is YYNGEE. The CDR3 region is CASSVGGTSGGYEQYF. Here the CDR3 DNA reads TGTGCCAGCAGCGTAGGAGGGACTAGCGGGGGATACGAGCAGTACTTC.

The rearrangement uses TRBV3-1 (or the pseudogene TRBV3-2) and TRBJ2-5; 8 nucleotides agree with TRBD2. The J segment lost 5 bases and the V segment lost 2 bases, leaving 7 bases of the junction unmatched. The CDR3 has 15 amino acids. Germline-derived CDR1 and CDR2 are LGHDT and YNNKEL (reference sequence). The CDR3 sequence is CASSQSGGVRETQYF. CDR3 in DNA: TGTGCCAGCAGCCAAAGCGGGGGCGTGCGCGAGACCCAGTACTTC.

This clone was counted once. The rearrangement links TRBV6-5 to TRBJ1-2; D uncertain. V was clipped by 6 bases and J by 1 base, with 6 bases between them. This CDR3 comprises 12 residues. The germline V gene has CDR1 MNHEY and CDR2 SVGAGI. CDR3 sequence reads: CASSEGNYGYTF. The CDR3 region has the DNA TGTGCCAGCAGCGAGGGTAACTATGGCTACACCTTC.

In this sample, this clone turned up many times. In the same sample, other DNA sequences code for this CDR3. The chain couples TRBV12-3 or TRBV12-4 to TRBJ2-1, with D unresolved. V dropped 3 bases and J dropped 7 bases, with 4 bases sitting between them. There are 11 residues in the CDR3. This CDR3 is CASSFNNEQFF. As DNA, the CDR3 is TGTGCCAGCAGTTTCAATAATGAGCAGTTCTTC.

This clone was observed a few times. The chain employs TRBV9 and TRBJ1-6, with a weak D call TRBD1 (5 bases). With 0 bases removed from V and 7 bases from J, the gap between germline ends came to 14 bases. Germline loops: CDR1 SGDLS, CDR2 YYNGEE. The CDR3 covers 16 residues. The CDR3 DNA sequence: TGTGCCAGCAGCGTAGAGCCAGGGCCGACAAATTCACCCCTCCACTTT. Its protein is CASSVEPGPTNSPLHF.

This clone was counted between two and nine times. The chain uses TRBV2 and TRBJ1-1; D might be TRBD1 (6 bases). V lost 6 bases and J 2 bases, leaving 13 bases between the germline ends. CDR3 length: 14 amino acids. The germline V gene encodes CDR1 SNHLY and CDR2 FYNNEI. CDR3 DNA sequence: TGTGCCAGCAGCCTGGGGGCGGCTAACACTGAAGCTTTCTTT. Its translation is CASSLGAANTEAFF.

The CDR3 DNA follows: TGTGCTGTGGGACAGCTCAATGAAAAACTGTTTTTT. This codes for CAVGQLNEKLFF. The chain uses TRBV15 and TRBJ1-4; TRBD1 matches at 7 bases. This CDR3 has 12 residues. Germline CDR1 is LNHNV and CDR2 is YYDKDF (reference sequence).

The chain couples TRBV7-3 to TRBJ1-1; D remains unclear. Germline-derived CDR1 and CDR2 are SGHTA and FQGTGA. The CDR3 has 14 amino acids. V lost 3 bases and J 0 bases, leaving 8 bases between the germline ends. CDR3: CASSFEGMNTEAFF. The DNA of the CDR3 is TGTGCCAGCAGCTTCGAGGGCATGAACACTGAAGCTTTCTTT.

The chain is built from TRBV10-3 and TRBJ1-5; 12 bases map to TRBD1. CDR3 size: 15 residues. CDR1 and CDR2 from the germline V gene are ENHRY and SYGVKD. The V gene end was trimmed by 6 bases and the J gene end by 6 bases; junction bases not matched to a gene: 6. The CDR3 DNA follows: TGTGCCATCAGCCCGGGACAGGGGGCGGCTCAGCCCCAGCATTTT. Translation gives CAISPGQGAAQPQHF.

This clone was seen a few times. V usage is TRBV21-1 and J usage is TRBJ1-5; the table names TRBD1, a call not compared with the DNA. TRBV21-1 corresponds to a pseudogene. This CDR3 spans 17 amino acids. The CDR3 reads CASSNRRHRQGNQPQHF. The CDR3 nucleotides are TGTGCCAGCAGCAATCGGAGGCACAGGCAGGGGAATCAGCCCCAGCATTTT.

This clone was counted only a few times. The V call is TRBV5-1, the J call TRBJ2-3, with 11 bases identical to TRBD2. The CDR3 has 15 amino acids. Germline CDR1 and CDR2: SGHRS and YFSETQ. The trim removed 3 bases at V and 7 bases at J, leaving 7 bases unmatched. This CDR3 is CASSSGLADMNTQYF. The CDR3, as DNA: TGCGCCAGCAGCTCGGGACTAGCGGACATGAATACGCAGTATTTT.

The gene calls are TRBV15 and TRBJ2-1; tentatively, D is TRBD1 (6 bases). The CDR3 sequence is 13 residues long. The V gene's germline CDR1 is LNHNV and CDR2 YYDKDF (reference sequence). Trimming took off 8 bases at V and 12 bases at J, with 20 bases between the two ends. CDR3 amino acids: CATSGQQGAVQFF. Written as DNA, the CDR3 is TGTGCCACCTCCGGACAGCAGGGAGCTGTGCAGTTCTTC.

J is TRBJ2-7 and V is TRBV5-4, with a tentative D call TRBD2 (5 bases). Germline V lookup: CDR1 SGHNT, CDR2 YYREEE (reference sequence). There are 15 residues in the CDR3. Trimming cost V 4 bases and J 3 bases, with 17 bases left between them. In nucleotides, the CDR3 is TGTGCCAGCAGCAATAAGGAGCGGAGGTTCTACGAGCAGTACTTC. It is translated as CASSNKERRFYEQYF.

The CDR3 sequence is CASSQSGSSYNEQFF. The CDR3 nucleotides read TGTGCCAGCAGCCAAAGCGGGAGCTCCTACAATGAGCAGTTCTTC. J is TRBJ2-1 and V is TRBV7-9; 8 positions agree with TRBD2. Germline V CDR1 and CDR2: SEHNR, FQNEAQ (reference sequence). The CDR3 extends over 15 amino acids. Trimming at V came to 5 bases and at J to 0 bases, leaving 3 bases not matched to a gene.

The chain has TRBV6-5 and TRBJ1-5; D gene uncertain. This CDR3 contains 16 residues. V was cut by 4 bases and J by 0 bases, with 13 bases left in between. Germline V gene sequence: CDR1 MNHEY, CDR2 SVGAGI. The CDR3: CASSSPGGYSNQPQHF. The CDR3 coding sequence is TGTGCCAGCAGTTCCCCAGGTGGCTATAGCAATCAGCCCCAGCATTTT.

V usage is TRBV5-4 and J usage is TRBJ2-2, with 8 bases that match TRBD1. J was trimmed by 1 base and V by 2 bases; bases with no gene match: 1. Germline values: CDR1 SGHNT, CDR2 YYREEE (reference sequence). The CDR3 contains 15 residues. CDR3 bases: TGTGCCAGCAGCTTACAGGGGGGGAACACCGGGGAGCTGTTTTTT. It yields the protein CASSLQGGNTGELFF.

This rearrangement joins TRBV5-6 to TRBJ1-4; a weak D match, TRBD1 (6 bases). The CDR3 is 15 amino acids. Germline V gene data show CDR1 as SGHDT and CDR2 as YYEEEE. V lost 3 bases and J lost 7, with 16 bases in between. CDR3 DNA: TGTGCCAGCAGCTCCGAGGGGAGGGGGATTGAAAAACTGTTTTTT. It specifies CASSSEGRGIEKLFF.

The chain joins TRBV5-8 to TRBJ1-5; 12 positions agree with TRBD1. J lost 3 bases, V lost 1 base, and 11 bases had no gene match. Germline CDR1 is SGHTS and CDR2 is YDEGEE. This CDR3 has 19 residues. CDR3 bases: TGTGCCAGCAGCTTGCGGCCGGGACAGGGGGCCGGTTCCAATCAGCCCCAGCATTTT. Translating it yields CASSLRPGQGAGSNQPQHF.

The J gene is TRBJ2-6, the V gene TRBV13; 15 nucleotides align to TRBD2. This CDR3 comprises 18 residues. In germline, CDR1 is PRHDT, CDR2 FYEKMQ (reference sequence). After removal of 6 bases from V and 3 bases from J, the junction contained 6 bases not matched to a gene. The CDR3: CASRYGLAGGVGANVLTF. The CDR3 coding sequence is TGTGCCAGCAGATACGGACTAGCGGGAGGGGTTGGGGCCAACGTCCTGACTTTC.

The chain is built from TRBV20-1 and TRBJ2-5; 8 bases line up with TRBD2. Germline CDR1 reads DFQATT; CDR2 reads SNEGSKA (reference sequence). The length of the CDR3 is 11 residues. J lost 5 bases, V lost 6 bases, and 2 bases had no gene match. CDR3 DNA: TGCAGTGCCTCGGGGGGGGAGACCCAGTACTTC. Translating gives CSASGGETQYF.

This chain joins TRBV6-6 and TRBJ2-7, with D tentatively TRBD1 (5 bases). The CDR3 runs 16 residues. CDR1 and CDR2 from the germline V gene are MNHNY and SVGAGI (reference sequence). The germline V and J ends were trimmed by 5 bases and 2 bases, with 19 bases remaining between them. CDR3 amino acids: CASSRRHTGSTYEQYF. CDR3 DNA sequence: TGTGCCAGCAGTCGCCGGCATACAGGATCAACCTACGAGCAGTACTTC.

The chain links TRBV7-9 to TRBJ2-7; 7 nucleotides agree with TRBD2. The CDR3 has 17 residues. V gave up 1 base and J gave up 2 bases; unmatched junction bases: 11. Germline CDR1 is SEHNR and CDR2 is FQNEAQ (reference sequence). CDR3 bases: TGTGCCAGCAGCTTAGGGGAGGGGTCAGGGTTAGCCTACGAGCAGTACTTC. It codes for CASSLGEGSGLAYEQYF.

This clone was recorded a few times. The V gene is TRBV9, the J gene TRBJ2-5, with 8 bases that match TRBD2. Germline CDR1 reads SGDLS; CDR2 reads YYNGEE. The CDR3 is made up of 14 amino acids. The trim removed 6 bases at V and 2 bases at J, leaving 6 bases unmatched. Here the CDR3 DNA reads TGTGCCAGCAACACCCCGGGGGGGCAAGAGACCCAGTACTTC. Protein product: CASNTPGGQETQYF.

The V call is TRBV24-1, the J call TRBJ1-5; D is perhaps TRBD1 (5 bases). There are 14 residues in the CDR3. The germline V gene encodes CDR1 KGHDR and CDR2 SFDVKD. Trimming removed 5 bases at V and 0 bases at J, with 7 bases between. CDR3 bases: TGTGCCACCAGTGCGGGGGGTAGCAATCAGCCCCAGCATTTT. As protein: CATSAGGSNQPQHF.